A selection of T cell receptor beta chains follows, all from one sample in a study of blood T cell repertoires in COVID-19. Using immunoSEQ multiplex PCR, the repertoire was profiled, and TCRdb retains in-frame clones only, with some absent. The repertoire holds roughly 120,000 clones, 75% to 90% seen once, with approximately 30% in the top ten. Sequencing was performed on peripheral blood. These receptor sequences come from a man between 70 and 80 years old with active or convalescent COVID-19. The CDR3 runs from the conserved cysteine through the conserved F or W. D genes are given only for firm matches. The size entry is marked missing in some rows and otherwise reads once, few, many or a size class.

V gene	D gene	clone size	J gene	CDR3 length	CDR3 DNA	CDR3 protein
TRBV29-1	TRBD1	.	TRBJ1-6	13	TGCAGCGCCTCCACCGGGACAGGGTTGGCCCTCCACTTT	CSASTGTGLALHF
TRBV5-5	TRBD2	.	TRBJ2-7	15	TGTGCCAGCAGCTCCCAGCGGGGGAGCTCCTACGAGCAGTACTTC	CASSSQRGSSYEQYF
TRBV7-9	TRBD1	.	TRBJ1-1	18	TGTGCCAGCAGCTTAGTTTCCAGGGGGCTACGGATGAACACTGAAGCTTTCTTT	CASSLVSRGLRMNTEAFF
TRBV27	.	many	TRBJ2-7	17	TGTGCCAGCAGTTTATCGAGCACAGACTGGGGGGCCTACGAGCAGTACTTC	CASSLSSTDWGAYEQYF
TRBV19	.	.	TRBJ1-4	14	TGTGCCAGTACCCTAGCGCAGGGTAATGAAAAACTGTTTTTT	CASTLAQGNEKLFF
TRBV4-1	TRBD1	.	TRBJ2-7	16	TGCGCCAGCAGCCAAGAGATATGGGACAGCCCCTACGAGCAGTACTTC	CASSQEIWDSPYEQYF
TRBV6-5	.	.	TRBJ2-1	14	TGTGCCAGCAAGGAGACAGGATACAACAATGAGCAGTTCTTC	CASKETGYNNEQFF
TRBV15	TRBD1	.	TRBJ1-1	15	TGTGCCACCAGCAGCACAGGGGGCCGGGAGACTGAAGCTTTCTTT	CATSSTGGRETEAFF
TRBV3-1/TRBV3-2	.	once	TRBJ2-6	15	TGTGCCAGCAGGGACTCAGACTCTGGGGCCAACGTCCTGACTTTC	CASRDSDSGANVLTF
TRBV30	.	.	TRBJ2-2	13	TGTGCCTGGAGTCCGGGGAACACCGGGGAGCTGTTTTTT	CAWSPGNTGELFF
TRBV19	TRBD1	.	TRBJ1-2	16	TGTGCCAGTAGACCCCCCGGGACAGTGACTAACTATGGCTACACCTTC	CASRPPGTVTNYGYTF
TRBV28	TRBD2	.	TRBJ2-7	17	TGTGCCAGCAGGGGGGGGGTGCTAGCGGGAGGGGTTTACGAGCAGTACTTC	CASRGGVLAGGVYEQYF
TRBV28	.	.	TRBJ1-4	14	TGTGCCAGCAGTTTCGGGGGGTCCGATGAAAAACTGTTTTTT	CASSFGGSDEKLFF
TRBV5-1	TRBD1	once	TRBJ2-3	15	TGCGCCAGCAGCTTGAGGACAGGGGGGACAGATACGCAGTATTTT	CASSLRTGGTDTQYF
TRBV6-2/TRBV6-3	.	.	TRBJ1-2	14	TGTGCCAGCAGTCCCCAAACTCCCCCAGGCGGCTACACCTTC	CASSPQTPPGGYTF
TRBV7-2	TRBD2	.	TRBJ2-2	17	TGTGCCAGCAGCTATGTGGGCGGGAGAGCGAACACCGGGGAGCTGTTTTTT	CASSYVGGRANTGELFF
TRBV18	TRBD1	.	TRBJ2-7	14	TGTGCCAGCGCCTTCCGGGACAGGGTTCGCGAGCAGTACTTC	CASAFRDRVREQYF
TRBV9	.	.	TRBJ1-6	15	TGTGCCAGCAGCGTAGCGGGAGGGGATAATTCACCCCTCCACTTT	CASSVAGGDNSPLHF
TRBV27	TRBD2	.	TRBJ2-7	13	TGTGCCAGCAGTCAGCGGGAGGGCTACGAGCAGTACTTC	CASSQREGYEQYF
TRBV28	TRBD1	.	TRBJ1-2	16	TGTGCCAGCAGTCCCACAGGGGGCCCAGGGATCTATGGCTACACCTTC	CASSPTGGPGIYGYTF
TRBV19	.	.	TRBJ1-2	13	TGTGCCAGTAGTATTAACAGGGCAGATGGCTACACCTTC	CASSINRADGYTF
TRBV5-1	TRBD1	.	TRBJ2-4	17	TGCGCCAGCAGCTTGGAGGTTTCCGGGACAGGGGAAAACATTCAGTACTTC	CASSLEVSGTGENIQYF
TRBV19	.	.	TRBJ2-3	15	TGTGCCAGTAGTATAGGTGGGAGCCGTACAGATACGCAGTATTTT	CASSIGGSRTDTQYF
TRBV30	TRBD1	.	TRBJ1-6	15	TGTGCCTGGAACCGAAGGAACAGGGGTAATTCACCCCTCCACTTT	CAWNRRNRGNSPLHF
TRBV7-3	.	.	TRBJ2-7	15	TGTGCCAGCAGCTTAGAATTTGGGCAGACCTACGAGCAGTACTTC	CASSLEFGQTYEQYF
TRBV11-2	TRBD2	.	TRBJ2-1	14	TGTGCCAGCAGCTTGGGACTACTCACCAATGAGCAGTTCTTC	CASSLGLLTNEQFF
TRBV19	.	.	TRBJ1-1	13	TGTGCCAGTAGTCCCCCGGGGGTAACTGAAGCTTTCTTT	CASSPPGVTEAFF
TRBV7-9	TRBD2	once	TRBJ2-3	19	TGTGCCAGCAGCTTGCGACCGGGACTAGCGGGAGCTCAGACAGATACGCAGTATTTT	CASSLRPGLAGAQTDTQYF
TRBV4-2	TRBD2	.	TRBJ2-3	16	TGTGCCAGCAGCCAAGATCGGGGGAGGGCCATAGATACGCAGTATTTT	CASSQDRGRAIDTQYF
TRBV7-2	.	.	TRBJ2-7	15	TGTGCCAGCAGCCCCCCGGGGTTGTTCCCCTACGAGCAGTACTTC	CASSPPGLFPYEQYF
TRBV7-9	TRBD1	.	TRBJ1-3	16	TGTGCCAGCAGCCCGTCGGACAGGGGAATCAGAAACACCATATATTTT	CASSPSDRGIRNTIYF
TRBV27	TRBD1	.	TRBJ2-1	12	TGTGCCAGCAGGTCTACGTGGGACAGGGAGTTCTTC	CASRSTWDREFF
TRBV9	.	.	TRBJ1-6	15	TGTGCCAGCAGCGCTCGCGGACTTTATAATTCACCCCTCCACTTT	CASSARGLYNSPLHF
TRBV10-3	TRBD2	.	TRBJ2-5	15	TGTGCCACCACCCCAAATCTAGCGGCCCAAGAGACCCAGTACTTC	CATTPNLAAQETQYF
TRBV28	.	.	TRBJ1-4	14	TGTGCCAGCAGCTGGGGGGGGCTCAGCGGAAAACTGTTTTTT	CASSWGGLSGKLFF
TRBV20-1	.	.	TRBJ2-7	12	TGCAGTGCTAGTGACTGGAGCTACGAGCAGTACTTC	CSASDWSYEQYF
TRBV19	.	.	TRBJ1-1	13	TGTGCCAGTAGGGCCAGGGCGAGGACTGAAGCTTTCTTT	CASRARARTEAFF
TRBV3-1/TRBV3-2	.	.	TRBJ1-2	13	TGTGCCAGCAGCCAGGAGCAGGGGTATGGCTACACCTTC	CASSQEQGYGYTF
TRBV3-1/TRBV3-2	TRBD1	.	TRBJ2-1	18	TGTGCCAGCAGCCTCAACAGGGGGACGACACCGATTTACAATGAGCAGTTCTTC	CASSLNRGTTPIYNEQFF
TRBV10-3	TRBD1	.	TRBJ2-7	12	TGTGCCATCAGTACAGGGGGTGACGAGCAGTACTTC	CAISTGGDEQYF